This T cell receptor (beta chain) was observed in a study of blood T cell repertoires in COVID-19. The germline gives CDR1 SGHTS, CDR2 YDEGEE. This CDR3 has 11 amino acids. The V end was cut by 3 bases, the J end by 5 bases, with 3 bases between. This clone was seen a handful of times. The table came from immunoSEQ multiplex PCR; TCRdb's copy has only in-frame clones and leaves some out. The sample records over 200,000 clones, about 86% being singletons. The rearrangement joins TRBV5-8 to TRBJ1-5; D is uncertain. The sample consisted of peripheral blood. This receptor was obtained from a man at least 80 years old with acute or convalescent COVID-19. CDR3 coding DNA: TGTGCCAGCAGCTCATATCAGCCCCAGCATTTT. This codes for CASSSYQPQHF.